The source of this T cell receptor beta chain is a study of metastatic and nonmetastatic thyroid tumors. Across the study: The authors compared repertoires across blood and tumor or nodule tissue from malignant and benign thyroid patients. Study-wide results and limits: A significant increase in TCR beta diversity was reportedly seen in malignant thyroid tumors relative to benign nodules, in blood and tumor.

TCRdb re-processed the PCR reads through MiXCR. The repertoire includes over 50,000 clones, 25% to 30% of them detected once, and less than 20% sits in the top ten. Patients were all untreated before their thyroid surgery. V was pared by 6 bases and J by 1 base, with 6 bases of the junction left unmatched. CDR1 and CDR2 from the germline V gene are MNHNS and SASEGT. The CDR3 is 15 amino acids. This clone was picked up a small number of times. Antigen specificity is unknown. The gene calls are TRBV6-1 and TRBJ2-7, with 10 bases aligning to TRBD1. This receptor was identified in a female donor with papillary thyroid cancer or a benign thyroid nodule (not recorded which). Some clones in this sample may be carry-over from other donors' samples. Sequencing was done on a sample of blood. This chain's CDR3 is CASSPGQGISYEQYF. In nucleotides, the CDR3 is TGTGCCAGCAGCCCGGGACAGGGGATTTCCTACGAGCAGTACTTC.